Each of the 9 T cell receptor beta chains below was sequenced from the same sample in a study of blood T cell repertoires in COVID-19. Generated by immunoSEQ multiplex PCR, the TCRdb table keeps only in-frame clones and is missing some. This table has tens of thousands of clones, approximately 80% appearing once. Material: peripheral blood. These receptors were obtained from a human donor in a cohort sampled during active COVID-19.

The J gene is TRBJ2-1, the V gene TRBV30, with D maybe TRBD2 (6 bases). The V gene's germline CDR1 is GTSNPN and CDR2 SVGIG (reference sequence). The CDR3 is 14 residues long. Deletions cut 2 bases from V and 4 bases from J, with 12 bases between. The CDR3 region is CAWSLGGPYNEQFF. Here the CDR3 DNA reads TGTGCCTGGAGTCTCGGGGGTCCTTACAATGAGCAGTTCTTC.

This clone was counted a few times. The V and J genes are TRBV5-5 and TRBJ1-6, with 7 bases aligning to TRBD1. There are 16 residues in the CDR3. CDR1 is SGHKS, CDR2 YYEKEE, per germline (reference sequence). V gave up 0 bases and J gave up 7 bases; unmatched junction bases: 7. CDR3 coding DNA: TGTGCCAGCAGCTTGGGACAGGGCCGGCGGAATTCACCCCTCCACTTT. Its protein is CASSLGQGRRNSPLHF.

Comments on this clone: A read error may produce the germline difference seen at one junction end. The V call is TRBV7-7, the J call TRBJ2-2; a weak D match, TRBD1 (6 bases). CDR1 and CDR2 (germline): SSHAT, FNYEAQ (reference sequence). CDR3 length equals 13 residues. The CDR3, as DNA: TGTGCTAGCAGTGAGGGGGACACCGGGGAGCTGTTTTTT. The encoded protein is CASSEGDTGELFF.

The DNA for the CDR3 is TGCGCCAGCAGTACAGGGGTGGGTTTCGAGCAGTACTTC. It encodes CASSTGVGFEQYF. V is TRBV4-1 and J is TRBJ2-7; 7 bases are shared with TRBD1. The CDR3 contains 13 residues. V shed 6 bases, J shed 6 bases, and the junction held 8 bases outside the gene matches. Germline CDR1 and CDR2: MGHRA and YSYEKL.

This chain uses TRBV7-9 with TRBJ2-2; 10 bases map to TRBD1. V was clipped by 6 bases and J by 5 bases; unmatched bases: 9. Germline V gene sequence: CDR1 SEHNR, CDR2 FQNEAQ (reference sequence). There are 16 residues in the CDR3. CDR3 amino acids: CASRYRDRGETGELFF. CDR3 DNA sequence: TGTGCCAGCAGGTACCGGGACAGGGGTGAAACCGGGGAGCTGTTTTTT.

The V gene is TRBV4-2, the J gene TRBJ1-3; D is ambiguous. V lost 0 bases and J 0 bases, leaving 15 bases between the germline ends. Germline V lookup: CDR1 LGHNA, CDR2 YNFKEQ. The CDR3 loop spans 18 amino acids. In DNA form, the CDR3 reads TGTGCCAGCAGCCAAGATCCAGGTATCGGGGTCTCTGGAAACACCATATATTTT. Protein: CASSQDPGIGVSGNTIYF.

This chain links TRBV30 with TRBJ1-2, with 7 positions matching TRBD1. From germline, CDR1 is GTSNPN and CDR2 SVGIG (reference sequence). The CDR3 is made up of 15 amino acids. The V gene end was trimmed by 3 bases and the J gene end by 2 bases; junction bases not matched to a gene: 9. CDR3 in amino acids: CAWSPPGTVNYGYTF. DNA of the CDR3: TGTGCCTGGAGCCCCCCCGGGACAGTGAACTATGGCTACACCTTC.

The rearrangement joins TRBV10-3 to TRBJ2-2; 7 nucleotides match TRBD1. The V segment lost 0 bases and the J segment 0 bases; nucleotides outside the gene matches: 4. This CDR3 comprises 17 residues. CDR1 is ENHRY and CDR2 is SYGVKD in the germline V gene. CDR3 in DNA: TGTGCCATCAGTGAGTCCAGGACAGGCGCGAACACCGGGGAGCTGTTTTTT. Translation: CAISESRTGANTGELFF.

The chain recombines TRBV10-3 with TRBJ2-5; 11 nucleotides agree with TRBD1. Germline assignment: CDR1 ENHRY and CDR2 SYGVKD. The length of the CDR3 is 14 residues. Trimming at V came to 5 bases and at J to 7 bases, leaving 6 bases not matched to a gene. The DNA of the CDR3 is TGTGCCATCAGTCCGGACAGGGGGCTTGGGACCCAGTACTTC. Amino acid sequence: CAISPDRGLGTQYF.